Reported below is one TCR beta chain. Its antigen is not identified. MiXCR, run by TCRdb on the 5' RACE reads, gives a single entry per CDR3 protein. The table includes about 390,000 distinct CDR3 sequences, more than 20% detected once. The germline V gene encodes CDR1 LGHDT and CDR2 YNNKEL (reference sequence). Trimming removed 1 base from V and 4 bases from J, with 10 bases in between. CDR3 length: 14 residues. The data are from a study of CD8 T cells in ankylosing spondylitis. Findings and caveats of the study: Matched ankylosing spondylitis synovial fluid reportedly contained a significantly enriched population of disease-linked clones. Several highly homologous variants made up a TCR beta motif, and this motif appeared characteristic of ankylosing spondylitis blood.

V gene TRBV3-1 combines with J gene TRBJ2-5; a weak D match, TRBD2 (5 bases). This sequence was found in a male donor with ankylosing spondylitis. The sample was blood, either unsorted or a sorted T cell fraction (not recorded which). The CDR3 nucleotides read TGTGCCAGCAGCCAAGGGCGGGTACTAGAGACCCAGTACTTC. Translation: CASSQGRVLETQYF.